This T cell receptor beta chain comes out of a study of T cell responses to AZD1222 COVID-19 vaccine. CDR1 is MNHEY, CDR2 SVGAGI, per germline. CDR3 length equals 11 residues. As for this clone: The junction departs from germline at one end; a sequencing error may be responsible.

The method was immunoSEQ multiplex PCR; TCRdb's version includes in-frame clones alone and lacks a portion of them. Of roughly 200,000 clones in the sample, 90% to 95% are singletons; the top ten hold around 1.7%. The sequences come from peripheral blood, collected 28 days after the second dose of the MenACWY control vaccine. This chain links TRBV6-5 with TRBJ1-1; D remains ambiguous. The receptor comes from an adult who received the MenACWY meningococcal vaccine as a control. The CDR3 reads CASSSGQSYRF. CDR3 coding DNA: TGTGCCAGCAGCTCCGGGCAGTCCTACCGTTTT.